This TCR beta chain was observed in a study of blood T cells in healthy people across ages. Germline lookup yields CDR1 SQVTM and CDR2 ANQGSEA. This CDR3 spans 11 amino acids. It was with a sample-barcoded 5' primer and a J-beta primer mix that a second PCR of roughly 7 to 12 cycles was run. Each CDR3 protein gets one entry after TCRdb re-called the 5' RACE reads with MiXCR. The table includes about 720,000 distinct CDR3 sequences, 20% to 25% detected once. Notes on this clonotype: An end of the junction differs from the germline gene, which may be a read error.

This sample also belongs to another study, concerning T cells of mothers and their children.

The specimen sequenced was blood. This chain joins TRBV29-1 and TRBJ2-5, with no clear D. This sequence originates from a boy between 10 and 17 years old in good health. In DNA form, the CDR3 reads TGCAGCGTGCCTCTTTCGGAGACCCAGTACTTT. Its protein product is CSVPLSETQYF. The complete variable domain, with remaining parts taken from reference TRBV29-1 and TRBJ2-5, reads SAVISQKPSRDICQRGTSLTIQCQVDSQVTMMFWYRQQPGQSLTLIATANQGSEATYESGFVIDKFPISRPNLTFSTLTVSNMSPEDSSIYLCSVPLSETQYFGPGTRLLVL.